Sequencing of this T cell receptor (beta chain) was carried out in a study of post-analysis software for immune sequencing data (dated by TCRdb to the mid-2010s). Notes on the research overall: Relapsing-remitting, secondary progressive and progressive-relapsing multiple sclerosis were recorded as disease courses, and subtype annotation was lacking for some patients. The multiple sclerosis patient repertoires were compared with roughly twelve previously published healthy control repertoires from donors aged roughly 6 to 25 years. A subset of samples was prepared in parallel using single-end sample barcoding, then pooled and co-amplified after Illumina adapter ligation. Here is what the overall study found, with its caveats: The multiple sclerosis patient group was slightly younger than the control group. Multiple sclerosis patients had significantly lower normalized Chao1 diversity than controls, a result that suggests substantial peripheral T-cell clonal expansion. Significantly higher frequencies in patients than in controls were found for five TRBV segments, including TRBV5-6, TRBV5-1 and TRBV20-1. When samples were clustered directly using the F measure, samples prepared in the same batch co-clustered strongly, which prompted a batch-effect correction.

The method was PCR. These reads were obtained on an Illumina HiSeq 2500. To reduce PCR and sequencing biases, unique molecular identifiers were incorporated into the TCR beta cDNA libraries. Around 500,000 cDNA molecules were obtained for every 1 to 10 million input T cells, so each molecule roughly corresponded to one T cell. Patient libraries were prepared and sequenced with the same protocol used for the earlier healthy control dataset. Within a given batch, samples were prepared together, multiplexed and sequenced on the same HiSeq lane. As for the authors' bioinformatics: MIGEC handled the raw barcoded reads, throwing out single-read molecular identifier groups before consensus assembly and CDR3 extraction. Clonotype tables were post-analysed with VDJtools, normalizing diversity by down-sampling all datasets to the smallest sample size. To correct batch-related cross-sample contamination, repertoire overlap clustering matched CDR3 amino acid sequences but not nucleotide sequences. TCRdb reworked the public reads: Q25 trimming with fastp, MiXCR clone assembly, productive beta chains retained. A single entry per CDR3 protein holds the most common genes and DNA from its merged rows. The V and J calls reflect TCRdb's pipeline rather than the authors' work. The sample records roughly 400,000 distinct CDR3 sequences, about 39% of which are singletons. Less than 8% of the sample is held by the ten biggest clonotypes.

To demonstrate the VDJtools post-analysis software, TCR beta repertoires were profiled from the peripheral blood of 10 to 15 young patients with multiple sclerosis. The multiple sclerosis patients were children and adolescents ranging in age from about 6 to 16 years. V is pruned by 7 bases and J by 2 bases, leaving 11 bases of the junction without a gene match. The CDR3 numbers 15 residues from cysteine through phenylalanine. CDR3 DNA is the only sequence kept; it has 45 bases, read in frame from the first base. The germline V gene provides CDR1 SGHTA and CDR2 FQGNSA. This clonotype was picked up one time. No antigen is known for it. One base away there is no much larger clone; base qualities are not given.

This receptor was identified in a girl aged 2 to 10 with multiple sclerosis. The V gene is TRBV7-2 and the J gene is TRBJ2-7, with 7 bases in between that match TRBD2. The sample was blood. The CDR3 reads as follows: CASNIAGAQPYEQYF. At the DNA level, the sequence is TGTGCCAGCAACATCGCGGGAGCGCAACCCTACGAGCAGTACTTC. Reference TRBV7-2 and TRBJ2-7 proteins supply the regions before and after the CDR3; the full variable domain is: GAGVSQSPSNKVTEKGKDVELRCDPISGHTALYWYRQSLGQGLEFLIYFQGNSAPDKSGLPSDRFSAERTGGSVSTLTIQRTQQEDSAVYLCASNIAGAQPYEQYFGPGTRLTVT.